This T cell receptor (beta chain) was obtained from a study of blood T cells in healthy people across ages. Germline CDR1 MNHEY, CDR2 SVGAGI. This CDR3 has 15 amino acids. V lost 6 bases and J 3 bases, leaving 16 bases between the germline ends. Primed by a sample-barcoded 5' primer and a J-beta primer mix, a second PCR proceeded for 7 to 11 cycles. TCRdb re-derived calls from the 5' RACE reads in MiXCR, one entry per CDR3 protein. This repertoire shows 1,300,000 or so distinct CDR3 sequences, 45% to 70% found once; its top ten account for 6.5% to 8%. The V gene is TRBV6-5, the J gene TRBJ2-3; TRBD2 is a possible D gene (5 bases). The sequence came from a man aged 18 to 35 in good health. The sequencing input was blood. CDR3 nucleotide sequence: TGTGCCAGCAGCCCGAGTCTAGCAAAGACAGATACGCAGTATTTT. Encoded protein: CASSPSLAKTDTQYF.